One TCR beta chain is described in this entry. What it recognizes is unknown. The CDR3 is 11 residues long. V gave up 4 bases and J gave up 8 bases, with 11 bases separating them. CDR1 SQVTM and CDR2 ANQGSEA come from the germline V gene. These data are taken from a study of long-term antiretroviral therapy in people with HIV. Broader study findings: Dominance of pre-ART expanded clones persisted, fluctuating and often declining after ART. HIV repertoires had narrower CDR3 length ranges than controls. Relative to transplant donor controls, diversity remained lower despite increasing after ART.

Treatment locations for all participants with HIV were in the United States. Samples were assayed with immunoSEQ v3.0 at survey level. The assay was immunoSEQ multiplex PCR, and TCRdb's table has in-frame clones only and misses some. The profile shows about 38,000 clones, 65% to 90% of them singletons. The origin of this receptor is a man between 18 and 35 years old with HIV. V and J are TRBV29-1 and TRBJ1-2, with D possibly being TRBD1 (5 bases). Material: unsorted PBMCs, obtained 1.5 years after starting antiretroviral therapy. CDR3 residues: CSVGGVFGYTF. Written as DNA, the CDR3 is TGCAGCGTTGGGGGGGTTTTCGGCTACACCTTC.